Listed here are 26 T cell receptor beta chains from one sample, sequenced in a study of cytomegalovirus exposure and HLA in healthy donors. Primers included in the PCR were 60 Vbeta and 13 Jbeta primers. Assay: immunoSEQ multiplex PCR; the TCRdb copy retains only in-frame clones and omits some. Seen here are some 200,000 clones, about 80% observed once, and the top ten hold about 2.6%. Source material: PBMCs. All receptors derive from a woman aged 45-59 years in good health and CMV-seropositive.

The rearrangement links TRBV9 to TRBJ1-1; 7 bases match TRBD1. This CDR3 contains 15 residues. Germline CDR1 SGDLS, CDR2 YYNGEE. Unmatched junction bases numbered 6, after V lost 4 bases and J lost 0 bases. The chain's CDR3 is CASSPTDRLNTEAFF. The CDR3 coding sequence is TGTGCCAGCAGCCCAACGGACAGGCTGAACACTGAAGCTTTCTTT.

The rearrangement uses TRBV5-1 and TRBJ2-5; tentatively, D is TRBD1 (7 bases). The tail of the sequence fits TRBJ2-7 better, so the J call may be wrong. Germline V gene sequence: CDR1 SGHRS, CDR2 YFSETQ. The CDR3 extends over 15 amino acids. CDR3 region: CASSPGGGYTYEQYF. The DNA for the CDR3 is TGCGCCAGCAGCCCTGGAGGGGGCTATACTTACGAGCAGTACTTC.

This chain uses TRBV5-1 with TRBJ2-1, with TRBD2 matching 14 bases. With 6 bases clipped from V and 9 bases from J, the junction kept 8 bases outside the gene matches. The CDR3 covers 15 residues. Germline values: CDR1 SGHRS, CDR2 YFSETQ. The CDR3 bases are TGCGCCAGCACTCCGACTAGCGGGGGGGCCGCTGAGCAGTTCTTC. Its translation: CASTPTSGGAAEQFF.

The count of this clone is one. The V gene is TRBV7-3, the J gene TRBJ2-1, with TRBD2 matching over 10 bases. V trimming: 4 bases; J trimming: 9 bases; junction bases outside the gene matches: 9. CDR1 and CDR2 (germline): SGHTA, FQGTGA. CDR3 length: 15 amino acids. As DNA, the CDR3 is TGTGCCAGCAGCTCCAGCGGGGGGGTCTCGCGTGAGCAGTTCTTC. This gives the protein CASSSSGGVSREQFF. Using reference TRBV7-3 and TRBJ2-1 for the parts outside the CDR3, the full variable domain is GAGVSQTPSNKVTEKGKYVELRCDPISGHTALYWYRQSLGQGPEFLIYFQGTGAADDSGLPNDRFFAVRPEGSVSTLKIQRTERGDSAVYLCASSSSGGVSREQFFGPGTRLTVL.

The genes are TRBV9 and TRBJ1-4; 8 bases align to TRBD1. The CDR3 covers 14 residues. Per germline, CDR1 SGDLS and CDR2 YYNGEE. Germline trimming cut 2 bases from V and 5 bases from J; bases unmatched to any gene: 2. CDR3 in DNA: TGTGCCAGCAGCGTTACAGGGGGGAATGAAAAACTGTTTTTT. Translated, it gives CASSVTGGNEKLFF.

For the CDR3, the DNA is TGCGCCAGCAGCTTTCTAGCGGGGAGCTCCTACAATGAGCAGTTCTTC. Its translation is CASSFLAGSSYNEQFF. The chain recombines TRBV5-1 with TRBJ2-1, with 9 bases lining up with TRBD2. Germline trimming cut 2 bases from V and 0 bases from J; bases unmatched to any gene: 3. The CDR3 has 16 residues. Germline V gives CDR1 SGHRS, CDR2 YFSETQ. The full variable domain, completed using reference TRBV5-1 and TRBJ2-1, is KAGVTQTPRYLIKTRGQQVTLSCSPISGHRSVSWYQQTPGQGLQFLFEYFSETQRNKGNFPGRFSGRQFSNSRSEMNVSTLELGDSALYLCASSFLAGSSYNEQFFGPGTRLTVL.

The chain links TRBV7-9 to TRBJ2-7; TRBD1 might be the D (6 bases). CDR1 and CDR2 (germline): SEHNR, FQNEAQ (reference sequence). The CDR3 length is 15 residues. V was pared by 5 bases and J by 0 bases, with 14 bases between. CDR3 coding DNA: TGTGCCAGCAGCGACACAGGGATGAGCTCCTACGAGCAGTACTTC. Translating gives CASSDTGMSSYEQYF.

The V gene is TRBV7-9, the J gene TRBJ2-7; D perhaps matches TRBD2 (6 bases). CDR3 length: 12 residues. Trimming left V 7 bases short and J 2 bases short, with 9 bases between. Per the germline V gene, CDR1 is SEHNR and CDR2 is FQNEAQ (reference sequence). The CDR3 coding sequence is TGTGCCAGCAACGGGGGAACCTACGAGCAGTACTTC. Amino acids: CASNGGTYEQYF.

This clone came up a few times. The V call is TRBV2, the J call TRBJ2-1, with 8 bases lining up with TRBD2. The germline CDR1 and CDR2 sequences are SNHLY and FYNNEI. The ends lost 8 bases at V and 2 bases at J; junction bases unmatched: 11. The CDR3 covers 16 residues. The DNA for the CDR3 is TGTGCCAGCGAGGAGATTTTTAGCGGGGCCTACAATGAGCAGTTCTTC. It yields the protein CASEEIFSGAYNEQFF.

This clone has a single count. Here the CDR3 reads CASSSPGTGGTGELFF. The CDR3 bases are TGTGCCAGCAGTTCCCCCGGGACAGGGGGCACCGGGGAGCTGTTTTTT. The chain couples TRBV6-5 to TRBJ2-2, with TRBD1 matching over 11 bases. CDR1 MNHEY and CDR2 SVGAGI come from the germline V gene. The CDR3 totals 16 residues. The ends lost 4 bases at V and 4 bases at J; junction bases unmatched: 5.

Comment on this clone: The junction shows a germline mismatch at one end, possibly a read error. The chain links TRBV2 to TRBJ1-2, with 7 bases aligning to TRBD1. CDR1 SNHLY and CDR2 FYNNEI come from the germline V gene. The CDR3 totals 14 residues. The CDR3 here is CASGPMRQGVGCTF. CDR3 DNA: TGTGCCAGCGGTCCGATGCGACAGGGCGTTGGCTGCACCTTC.

CDR3 bases: TGTGCCAGCAGTTACCCGGGGACTAGCGTAGTGGAGACCCAGTACTTC. It encodes CASSYPGTSVVETQYF. The J gene is TRBJ2-5, the V gene TRBV6-6; TRBD2 matches 10 bases. In germline, CDR1 is MNHNY, CDR2 SVGAGI (reference sequence). The CDR3 covers 16 residues. J lost 5 bases, V lost 2 bases, and 8 bases had no gene match.

The V and J genes are TRBV11-2 and TRBJ2-3, with D perhaps matching TRBD2 (7 bases). CDR1 SGHAT and CDR2 FQNNGV come from the germline V gene. The CDR3 length is 18 residues. V was shortened by 5 bases and J by 0 bases, with 21 bases between the two germline ends. This CDR3 reads CASSPRRGGRSSTDTQYF. The CDR3 bases are TGTGCCAGCAGCCCCCGGAGGGGGGGCCGCTCTAGCACAGATACGCAGTATTTT.

This chain joins TRBV7-2 and TRBJ2-5; a possible D gene is TRBD2 (6 bases). This CDR3 has 13 amino acids. Trimming took off 4 bases at V and 2 bases at J, with 8 bases between the two ends. Germline V gene data show CDR1 as SGHTA and CDR2 as FQGNSA. The CDR3 bases are TGTGCCAGCAGCTCGGGACTTCAAGAGACCCAGTACTTC. Its protein is CASSSGLQETQYF. The whole variable domain, remainder taken from reference TRBV7-2 and TRBJ2-5, is GAGVSQSPSNKVTEKGKDVELRCDPISGHTALYWYRQSLGQGLEFLIYFQGNSAPDKSGLPSDRFSAERTGGSVSTLTIQRTQQEDSAVYLCASSSGLQETQYFGPGTRLLVL.

The gene calls are TRBV7-8 and TRBJ2-3; 7 nucleotides match TRBD2. The CDR3 is 13 residues long. The J segment lost 8 bases and the V segment lost 4 bases, leaving 6 bases of the junction unmatched. Germline CDR1 and CDR2: SGHVS and FQNEAQ. The CDR3 coding sequence is TGTGCCAGCAGCTCCCTGAGGGAGGGTACGCAGTATTTT. It translates to CASSSLREGTQYF.

About this clone itself: The CDR3 does not close with the conserved phenylalanine or tryptophan, likely indicating a read error. The DNA is omitted, as the CDR3 cannot be located on it reliably, and the CDR3 follows TCRdb's listing. The chain couples TRBV6-5 to TRBJ1-1. Per the germline V gene, CDR1 is MNHEY and CDR2 is SVGAGI. Both ends counted, the CDR3 spans 10 residues. Here the CDR3 reads CASSPNPYSA.

This chain links TRBV6-5 with TRBJ2-7, with 7 bases lining up with TRBD1. CDR1 and CDR2 from the germline V gene are MNHEY and SVGAGI. CDR3 length: 14 residues. The V segment lost 6 bases and the J segment 4 bases; nucleotides outside the gene matches: 9. DNA for the CDR3: TGTGCCAGCAGGCGACAGGGTAGTGGGTACGAGCAGTACTTC. Translated: CASRRQGSGYEQYF.

The gene calls are TRBV9 and TRBJ1-6; no reliable D call. The ends were cut back, 7 bases at V and 9 bases at J, with 14 bases in the middle. Germline lookup yields CDR1 SGDLS and CDR2 YYNGEE. The CDR3 loop spans 13 amino acids. CDR3: CASEGSRSSPLHF. For the CDR3, the DNA is TGTGCCAGCGAAGGTTCCCGGAGTTCACCCCTCCACTTT.

The DNA for the CDR3 is TGCGCCAGCAGCCTTACCGGGTGGAACGAGCAGTACTTC. Its protein product is CASSLTGWNEQYF. The chain employs TRBV4-3 and TRBJ2-7; D ambiguous. The V end was cut by 4 bases, the J end by 5 bases, with 12 bases between. The length of the CDR3 is 13 residues. Germline V gene lookup returns CDR1 LGHNA and CDR2 YSLEER.

The rearrangement joins TRBV5-1 to TRBJ2-3; the match to TRBD2 covers 11 bases. Trimming removed 0 bases from V and 5 bases from J; junction bases left unmatched: 11. This CDR3 region has 18 residues. Germline V CDR1 and CDR2: SGHRS, YFSETQ. The CDR3 coding sequence is TGCGCCAGCAGCTTGGCCTGGCTAGCGGGGGGCGGGGGAGATACGCAGTATTTT. It codes for CASSLAWLAGGGGDTQYF.

This clone has only one observation. The V gene is TRBV19, the J gene TRBJ1-2; TRBD1 is a possible D gene (6 bases). This CDR3 is 16 amino acids long. The germline gives CDR1 LNHDA, CDR2 SQIVND (reference sequence). The V end was cut by 2 bases, the J end by 2 bases, with 15 bases between. For the CDR3, the DNA is TGTGCCAGTAGTATATTGGTGGGGGCTCGCAACTATGGCTACACCTTC. Its translation: CASSILVGARNYGYTF.

The V and J genes are TRBV30 and TRBJ1-6; no firm D call. With 2 bases removed from V and 0 bases from J, the gap between germline ends came to 11 bases. CDR1 and CDR2 from the germline V gene are GTSNPN and SVGIG (reference sequence). This CDR3 is 16 amino acids long. The CDR3 DNA is TGTGCCTGGAGTTCGGGAGCAGGCTCCTATAATTCACCCCTCCACTTT. This encodes CAWSSGAGSYNSPLHF.

The CDR3 sequence is CASTQGENEQFF. The CDR3 bases are TGTGCCAGCACCCAGGGGGAAAATGAGCAGTTCTTC. V usage is TRBV2 and J usage is TRBJ2-1, with 7 bases that match TRBD1. The V segment lost 7 bases and the J segment 7 bases; nucleotides outside the gene matches: 4. The CDR3 consists of 12 residues. Per germline, CDR1 SNHLY and CDR2 FYNNEI.

This chain connects TRBV6-5 to TRBJ1-2, with D unclear. In germline, CDR1 is MNHEY, CDR2 SVGAGI. The CDR3 is 12 residues long. V was cut by 7 bases and J by 7 bases, with 13 bases left in between. In DNA form, the CDR3 reads TGTGCCAGCACCGTGACGTGGGCTGGCTACACCTTC. Translating gives CASTVTWAGYTF.

The V and J genes are TRBV9 and TRBJ1-2, with TRBD1 matching 7 bases. The ends lost 0 bases at V and 6 bases at J; junction bases unmatched: 11. Germline CDR1 and CDR2: SGDLS and YYNGEE. The length of the CDR3 is 16 residues. The CDR3 region has the DNA TGTGCCAGCAGCGTAGCTCTCCGGGACAGTGGAAATGGCTACACCTTC. Amino acids: CASSVALRDSGNGYTF.

The chain combines TRBV19 with TRBJ2-3, with 7 bases aligning to TRBD1. CDR1 is LNHDA, CDR2 SQIVND, per germline (reference sequence). The length of the CDR3 is 15 residues. V was clipped by 1 base and J by 5 bases; unmatched bases: 6. The CDR3 DNA is TGTGCCAGTAGTATAGGTAGGGGGCGTGGAGATACGCAGTATTTT. This translates into CASSIGRGRGDTQYF.